Listed below are T cell receptor beta chains from one sample, sequenced in a study of beta chain features in type 1 diabetes. TCRdb's copy holds only in-frame clones and misses some; the assay was immunoSEQ multiplex PCR. The sample records hundreds of thousands of clones, roughly 17% being singletons. Sequencing was done on a sample of naive CD4+ T cells from blood. All receptors derive from a woman younger than 30 in good health. Each CDR3 is given with its conserved first and last residue. A D gene is named only where the DNA matches it firmly. A row's size may be missing; if present it is once, few, many or a size class.

>TRBV27|-|TRBJ1-2|few
CASSDSPNYGYTF
TGTGCCAGCAGTGACAGCCCTAACTATGGCTACACCTTC
>TRBV5-1|-|TRBJ1-1|-
CASSLRQGNTEAFF
TGCGCCAGCAGCTTGCGACAAGGGAACACTGAAGCTTTCTTT
>TRBV28|-|TRBJ1-3|few
CASSLGGGTGNTIYF
TGTGCCAGCAGTTTAGGAGGGGGAACTGGAAACACCATATATTTT
>TRBV7-2|-|TRBJ2-7|few
CASSLHNRVDYEQYF
TGTGCCAGCAGCTTACATAACAGGGTCGACTACGAGCAGTACTTC
>TRBV7-3|-|TRBJ2-1|-
CASSPGSGSYNEQFF
TGTGCCAGCAGCCCCGGGAGCGGCTCCTACAATGAGCAGTTCTTC
>TRBV4-1|TRBD2|TRBJ2-2|-
CASSQDLGLAGGELFF
TGCGCCAGCAGCCAAGATCTGGGACTAGCGGGAGGGGAGCTGTTTTTT
>TRBV7-2|-|TRBJ2-7|few
CASSPVGRTSYEQYF
TGTGCCAGCAGCCCCGTGGGGAGGACCTCCTACGAGCAGTACTTC
>TRBV19|-|TRBJ2-3|-
CASGRRGPDTQYF
TGTGCCAGTGGACGCAGGGGCCCAGATACGCAGTATTTT
>TRBV7-2|-|TRBJ2-7|few
CASSLGSTGSGSYEQYF
TGTGCCAGCAGCCTAGGCTCGACAGGATCGGGCTCCTACGAGCAGTACTTC
>TRBV7-3|-|TRBJ2-3|-
CASAWDTTDTQYF
TGTGCCAGCGCCTGGGATACAACAGATACGCAGTATTTT
>TRBV6-5|-|TRBJ2-7|few
CASSYSRRAAYEQYF
TGTGCCAGCAGTTACTCGAGGAGGGCGGCCTACGAGCAGTACTTC
>TRBV7-2|-|TRBJ2-1|few
CASSRIVQEQFF
TGTGCCAGCAGCCGGATCGTCCAGGAGCAGTTCTTC
>TRBV6-4|-|TRBJ1-3|few
CASSERRNGGDSGNTIYF
TGTGCCAGCAGTGAGCGACGGAATGGAGGCGACTCTGGAAACACCATATATTTT
>TRBV11-2|TRBD1|TRBJ2-7|-
CASSSTGMDYEQYF
TGTGCCAGCAGCTCGACAGGGATGGACTACGAGCAGTACTTC
>TRBV5-1|TRBD1|TRBJ2-3|few
CASSVDRGGRGTDTQYF
TGCGCCAGCAGCGTAGACAGGGGAGGCCGGGGCACAGATACGCAGTATTTT
>TRBV10-3|TRBD1|TRBJ2-7|-
CAISGTGPYEQYF
TGTGCCATCTCCGGGACAGGTCCCTACGAGCAGTACTTC
>TRBV2|TRBD2|TRBJ2-7|few
CASIRRLAGNYEQYF
TGTGCCAGCATACGAAGACTAGCGGGAAACTACGAGCAGTACTTC